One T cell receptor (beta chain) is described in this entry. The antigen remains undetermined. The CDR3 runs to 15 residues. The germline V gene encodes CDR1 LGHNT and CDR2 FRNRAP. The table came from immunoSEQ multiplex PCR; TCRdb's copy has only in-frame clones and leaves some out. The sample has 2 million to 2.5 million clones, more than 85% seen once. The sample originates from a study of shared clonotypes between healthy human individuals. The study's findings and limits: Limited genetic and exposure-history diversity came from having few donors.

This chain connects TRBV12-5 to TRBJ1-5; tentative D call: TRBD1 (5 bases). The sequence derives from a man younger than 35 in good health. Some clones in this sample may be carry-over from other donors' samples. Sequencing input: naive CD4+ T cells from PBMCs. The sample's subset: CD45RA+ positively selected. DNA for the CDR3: TGTGCCGCGTCTGGAGGGGATACTAGCAATCAGCCCCAGCATTTT. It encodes CAASGGDTSNQPQHF.